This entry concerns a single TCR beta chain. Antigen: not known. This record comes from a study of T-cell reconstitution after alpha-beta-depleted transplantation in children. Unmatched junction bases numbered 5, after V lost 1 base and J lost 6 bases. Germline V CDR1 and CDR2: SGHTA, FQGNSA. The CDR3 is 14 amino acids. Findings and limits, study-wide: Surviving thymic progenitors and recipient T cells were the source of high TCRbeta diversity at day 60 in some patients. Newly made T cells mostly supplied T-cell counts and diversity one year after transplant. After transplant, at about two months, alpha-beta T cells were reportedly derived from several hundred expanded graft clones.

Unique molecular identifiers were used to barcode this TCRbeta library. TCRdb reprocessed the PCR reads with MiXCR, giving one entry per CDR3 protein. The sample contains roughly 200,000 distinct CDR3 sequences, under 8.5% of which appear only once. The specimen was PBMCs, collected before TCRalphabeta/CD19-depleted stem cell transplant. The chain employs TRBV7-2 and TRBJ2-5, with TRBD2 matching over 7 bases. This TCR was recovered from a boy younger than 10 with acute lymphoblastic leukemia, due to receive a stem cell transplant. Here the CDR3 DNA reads TGTGCCAGCAGCTTAGACGGGACTACTCAGACCCAGTACTTC. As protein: CASSLDGTTQTQYF.